The 7 T cell receptor beta chains presented below share a single source sample, sequenced in a study of blood T cells in healthy people across ages. Alongside a J-beta primer mix, a sample-barcoded 5' primer served in a second PCR lasting 7 to 11 cycles. TCRdb re-analysed the 5' RACE reads in MiXCR, keeping a single row per CDR3 protein. The sample holds roughly 1,500,000 distinct CDR3 sequences, roughly 45% seen once. The sample was blood. All receptors come from a woman aged 18-29 years in good health.

This chain links TRBV10-3 with TRBJ1-1; maybe TRBD1 (6 bases). The germline V and J ends were trimmed by 6 bases and 5 bases, with 16 bases remaining between them. Per the germline V gene, CDR1 is ENHRY and CDR2 is SYGVKD. The CDR3 is 14 amino acids. The CDR3 sequence: CAISPTGGLTEAFF. CDR3 nucleotide sequence: TGTGCCATCAGCCCGACAGGCGGGTTAACTGAAGCTTTCTTT.

The chain is built from TRBV20-1 and TRBJ2-5, with D hard to call. Germline V CDR1 and CDR2: DFQATT, SNEGSKA (reference sequence). The V gene lost 3 bases and the J gene lost 5 bases, with 10 bases spanning the gap. This CDR3 is built from 12 residues. The CDR3 here is CSASPSMETQYF. DNA of the CDR3: TGCAGTGCTAGCCCTAGTATGGAGACCCAGTACTTC.

J is TRBJ1-2 and V is TRBV10-3; D is unresolved. Germline V lookup: CDR1 ENHRY, CDR2 SYGVKD. This CDR3 has 12 residues. V was cut by 5 bases and J by 5 bases, with 9 bases left in between. The CDR3 loop reads CAISSTEYGYTF. Here the CDR3 DNA reads TGTGCCATCAGTAGCACGGAGTATGGCTACACCTTC.

The chain uses TRBV5-1 and TRBJ2-3; D is possibly TRBD2 (6 bases). This CDR3 has 15 amino acids. V lost 2 bases and J 6 bases, leaving 16 bases between the germline ends. Germline-derived CDR1 and CDR2 are SGHRS and YFSETQ. The CDR3 spells CASSFGGNDPDTQYF. Here the CDR3 DNA reads TGCGCCAGCAGCTTTGGAGGGAACGACCCGGATACGCAGTATTTT.

The chain is built from TRBV6-5 and TRBJ2-1, with a possible D match to TRBD2 (6 bases). Deletions cut 5 bases from V and 10 bases from J, with 12 bases between. Germline V gene lookup returns CDR1 MNHEY and CDR2 SVGAGI. The CDR3 covers 12 residues. The CDR3 DNA follows: TGTGCCAGCAGTAGGACCCGGGAGGAGCAGTTCTTC. Translating it yields CASSRTREEQFF.

This clonotype has just a few counts. The chain recombines TRBV7-9 with TRBJ2-7; D remains ambiguous. Looked up from germline, CDR1 is SEHNR and CDR2 is FQNEAQ (reference sequence). V lost 4 bases and J lost 0, with 10 bases in between. The CDR3 sequence is 14 residues long. The CDR3 bases are TGTGCCAGCAGCTCGACGGCCGTCTCCTACGAGCAGTACTTC. This sequence encodes CASSSTAVSYEQYF.

V and J are TRBV9 and TRBJ2-3; 8 bases are shared with TRBD2. CDR3 length equals 15 residues. Germline CDR1 SGDLS, CDR2 YYNGEE. After removal of 6 bases from V and 3 bases from J, the junction contained 9 bases not matched to a gene. The CDR3 DNA reads TGTGCCAGCACCTTATCGGGGGGGCGTACAGATACGCAGTATTTT. Encoded protein: CASTLSGGRTDTQYF.